The source of this T cell receptor (beta chain) is a study of cytomegalovirus exposure and HLA in healthy donors. Study results and limitations: Solely CMV serostatus was available to characterize immune exposure.

This clone came up a few times. Its antigen is undetermined. This CDR3 is 16 amino acids long. Germline CDR1 is MNHNS and CDR2 is SASEGT. The ends lost 4 bases at V and 4 bases at J; junction bases unmatched: 7. Use of 60 Vbeta and 13 Jbeta primers characterized the PCR. Measured with immunoSEQ multiplex PCR; TCRdb has only the in-frame clones, and not every one. The sample comprises roughly 200,000 clones, around 82% of which are singletons, and 2.9% rests with the top ten. The receptor was isolated from a woman aged 30 to 39 in good health and CMV-seronegative. The rearrangement links TRBV6-1 to TRBJ2-7; 13 bases agree with TRBD2. The sample consisted of PBMCs. For the CDR3, the DNA is TGTGCCAGCAGTGGGGGGACTAGCGGGGTGCAATACGAGCAGTACTTC. As protein: CASSGGTSGVQYEQYF.